This paragraph reports one TCR beta chain. This sample is drawn from a study of T-cell reconstitution after alpha-beta-depleted transplantation in children. Unique molecular identifiers were incorporated when the TCRbeta library was constructed. TCRdb re-called the PCR reads with MiXCR, one entry per CDR3 protein. The profile shows nearly 550,000 distinct CDR3 sequences, around 19% of them singletons. CDR3 size: 13 residues. Deletions cut 5 bases from V and 6 bases from J, with 11 bases between. From germline, CDR1 is MNHEY and CDR2 SMNVEV (reference sequence). The material was PBMCs from the stem cell graft donor, obtained from the stem cell graft. The chain links TRBV27 to TRBJ2-1, with a possible D match to TRBD2 (5 bases). The receptor comes from a human donor who donated a stem cell graft to a child with acute lymphoblastic leukemia. The CDR3 loop is CASSLLARNEQFF. The CDR3 nucleotides read TGTGCCAGCAGTCTTTTAGCGCGCAATGAGCAGTTCTTC.